Listed below are T cell receptor beta chains from one sample, sequenced in a study of T cells after posttransplantation cyclophosphamide. The data were produced by immunoSEQ multiplex PCR, yet TCRdb's version contains in-frame clones alone and is incomplete. This sample comprises tens of thousands of clones, none seen once only. The sample comprised PBMCs. These TCRs come from a woman aged 55-70 years in good health, CMV-negative, and a related stem cell transplant donor. Both conserved end residues are part of each CDR3. D genes are given only for firm matches. Rows give clone size only sometimes, using once, few, many, or a class for an expanded clone.

d_call clone_size j_call v_call cdr3_aa cdr3_nt
. . TRBJ2-3 TRBV18 CASSSEGRGSTDTQYF TGTGCCAGCTCAAGCGAGGGCAGGGGAAGCACAGATACGCAGTATTTT
. many TRBJ1-5 TRBV6-5 CASSSAGRGPQHF TGTGCCAGCAGTTCGGCAGGGAGGGGGCCCCAGCATTTT
. many TRBJ2-7 TRBV5-5 CAGSSSAYEQYF TGTGCCGGCAGCTCATCGGCCTACGAGCAGTACTTC
TRBD2 many TRBJ2-7 TRBV6-1 CASIVLAGGPNEQYF TGTGCCAGCATTGTACTAGCGGGAGGGCCAAACGAGCAGTACTTC
. many TRBJ1-1 TRBV29-1 CSVANSHTEAFF TGCAGCGTCGCAAATAGTCACACTGAAGCTTTCTTT
TRBD1 few TRBJ1-5 TRBV5-5 CASSPRQGRQPQHF TGTGCCAGCAGCCCACGACAGGGCCGACAGCCCCAGCATTTT
TRBD1 few TRBJ2-3 TRBV5-1 CASSLEWTGFTDTQYF TGCGCCAGCAGCTTGGAGTGGACAGGGTTCACAGATACGCAGTATTTT
TRBD2 many TRBJ2-5 TRBV7-9 CASSLGPSGEETQYF TGTGCCAGCAGCTTAGGGCCTAGCGGTGAAGAGACCCAGTACTTC
TRBD2 . TRBJ2-1 TRBV28 CASSPGLAARYNEQFF TGTGCCAGCAGTCCAGGACTAGCAGCTCGATACAATGAGCAGTTCTTC
TRBD2 many TRBJ2-1 TRBV6-6 CASSYKAGGPPNEQFF TGTGCCAGCAGTTACAAAGCGGGAGGGCCTCCAAATGAGCAGTTCTTC
TRBD2 few TRBJ2-2 TRBV11-2 CASSVRSGGYTGELFF TGTGCCAGCAGCGTACGGAGCGGGGGGTACACCGGGGAGCTGTTTTTT
. . TRBJ1-2 TRBV9 CASSVGGGENYGYTF TGTGCCAGCAGCGTAGGAGGGGGTGAGAACTATGGCTACACCTTC
. many TRBJ2-7 TRBV5-1 CASSLGLDEQYF TGCGCCAGCAGCTTGGGCCTAGACGAGCAGTACTTC
TRBD2 many TRBJ2-3 TRBV4-2 CASSIVKAGARGTDTQYF TGTGCCAGCAGCATCGTAAAAGCGGGGGCGCGGGGCACAGATACGCAGTATTTT
. many TRBJ2-2 TRBV7-8 CASSLASRVGELFF TGTGCCAGCAGCTTAGCGAGCAGGGTCGGGGAGCTGTTTTTT
TRBD1 many TRBJ1-2 TRBV19 CASSGTVVTNYGYTF TGTGCCAGTAGTGGGACAGTGGTAACTAACTATGGCTACACCTTC
TRBD1 many TRBJ2-7 TRBV6-1 CASRPGQGLSYEQYF TGTGCCAGCAGACCCGGACAGGGCTTGTCCTACGAGCAGTACTTC
TRBD1 many TRBJ2-5 TRBV5-1 CASSPRGGTGAQETQYF TGCGCCAGCAGCCCACGCGGGGGGACAGGGGCTCAAGAGACCCAGTACTTC
TRBD1 . TRBJ2-3 TRBV2 CASRQGATDTQYF TGTGCCAGTAGACAGGGGGCCACAGATACGCAGTATTTT
. many TRBJ2-2 TRBV28 CASSLSVGTGELFF TGTGCCAGCAGTTTATCGGTCGGGACCGGGGAGCTGTTTTTT
TRBD1 many TRBJ1-2 TRBV13 CASSPGGYYGYTF TGTGCCAGCAGCCCAGGGGGATACTATGGCTACACCTTC
. many TRBJ2-1 TRBV11-2 CASSRIGGPGNEQFF TGTGCCAGCAGCCGAATCGGGGGGCCTGGCAATGAGCAGTTCTTC
. many TRBJ1-6 TRBV30 CACNREDGYNSPLHF TGTGCCTGTAACCGGGAGGACGGTTATAATTCACCCCTCCACTTT
. . TRBJ1-2 TRBV29-1 CSVETVSSGYTF TGCAGCGTTGAAACAGTAAGCTCTGGCTACACCTTC
TRBD2 . TRBJ2-5 TRBV29-1 CSVEGVELPSVGGGTQYF TGCAGCGTTGAGGGCGTAGAGTTGCCTTCGGTCGGGGGGGGGACCCAGTACTTC
. . TRBJ2-1 TRBV5-1 CASSLGWAGNYNEQFF TGCGCCAGCAGCTTGGGCTGGGCGGGCAACTACAATGAGCAGTTCTTC
. many TRBJ2-2 TRBV28 CASSMYEPTGELFF TGTGCCAGCAGTATGTACGAGCCTACCGGGGAGCTGTTTTTT
. many TRBJ1-5 TRBV4-2 CASSPTAGGGNQPQHF TGTGCCAGCAGCCCCACCGCCGGGGGTGGGAATCAGCCCCAGCATTTT
TRBD1 . TRBJ2-1 TRBV5-1 CASSFTGQGFGNEQFF TGCGCCAGCAGCTTTACGGGACAGGGTTTTGGGAATGAGCAGTTCTTC
TRBD2 many TRBJ2-3 TRBV30 CAWSEVAGDTDTQYF TGTGCCTGGAGTGAGGTTGCGGGAGACACAGATACGCAGTATTTT
TRBD2 many TRBJ2-5 TRBV7-2 CASSLGRLAGQETQYF TGTGCCAGCAGCTTAGGTAGGCTAGCGGGACAAGAGACCCAGTACTTC
. few TRBJ1-5 TRBV9 CASSVGTGSSNQPQHF TGTGCCAGCAGCGTAGGAACAGGGTCAAGCAATCAGCCCCAGCATTTT
TRBD1 many TRBJ1-5 TRBV7-6 CASTAGGNQPQHF TGTGCCAGCACTGCAGGGGGGAATCAGCCCCAGCATTTT
. many TRBJ1-6 TRBV18 CASSPESSYNSPLHF TGTGCCAGCTCACCAGAGAGCTCCTATAATTCACCCCTCCACTTT
TRBD2 . TRBJ2-5 TRBV4-2 CASSPAGGQQETQYF TGTGCCAGCAGCCCAGCGGGGGGCCAACAAGAGACCCAGTACTTC
. many TRBJ2-1 TRBV5-6 CASSLAQGFASYNEQFF TGTGCCAGCAGCTTGGCGCAGGGCTTTGCCTCCTACAATGAGCAGTTCTTC
. . TRBJ2-3 TRBV5-1 CASSLGDLRTDTQYF TGCGCCAGCAGCTTGGGGGACTTACGCACAGATACGCAGTATTTT
TRBD1 many TRBJ2-2 TRBV29-1 CSVAGTVNTGELFF TGCAGCGTTGCGGGGACAGTGAACACCGGGGAGCTGTTTTTT
. many TRBJ1-6 TRBV6-1 CATHGQNLYNSPLHF TGTGCCACCCATGGGCAGAACCTATATAATTCACCCCTCCACTTT
. many TRBJ2-4 TRBV11-2 CASSIGGLAKNIQYF TGTGCCAGCAGCATCGGGGGTCTAGCCAAAAACATTCAGTACTTC
TRBD2 many TRBJ2-5 TRBV7-2 CASSLGLAGGQETQYF TGTGCCAGCAGCTTAGGACTAGCGGGGGGACAAGAGACCCAGTACTTC
TRBD1 many TRBJ2-2 TRBV28 CASSLEGQGIAGELFF TGTGCCAGCAGTTTAGAGGGACAGGGGATTGCCGGGGAGCTGTTTTTT
TRBD1 many TRBJ1-6 TRBV5-1 CASSLADREHSPLHF TGCGCCAGCAGCTTGGCGGACAGGGAACATTCACCCCTCCACTTT
. . TRBJ1-2 TRBV28 CASSLSTGLIHGYTF TGTGCCAGCAGTTTATCCACAGGGCTAATTCATGGCTACACCTTC
TRBD1 many TRBJ1-6 TRBV7-9 CASTATGGNSPLHF TGTGCCAGCACCGCGACAGGGGGTAATTCACCCCTCCACTTT
TRBD1 many TRBJ1-4 TRBV28 CASSSKLQGVKKEKLFF TGTGCCAGCAGTTCCAAATTACAGGGGGTCAAAAAGGAAAAACTGTTTTTT
TRBD2 many TRBJ2-2 TRBV19 CASSMTSGAAGELFF TGTGCCAGTAGTATGACTAGCGGGGCGGCCGGGGAGCTGTTTTTT
. many TRBJ1-5 TRBV4-3 CASSQDRGISNQPQHF TGCGCCAGCAGCCAAGACAGGGGAATAAGCAATCAGCCCCAGCATTTT